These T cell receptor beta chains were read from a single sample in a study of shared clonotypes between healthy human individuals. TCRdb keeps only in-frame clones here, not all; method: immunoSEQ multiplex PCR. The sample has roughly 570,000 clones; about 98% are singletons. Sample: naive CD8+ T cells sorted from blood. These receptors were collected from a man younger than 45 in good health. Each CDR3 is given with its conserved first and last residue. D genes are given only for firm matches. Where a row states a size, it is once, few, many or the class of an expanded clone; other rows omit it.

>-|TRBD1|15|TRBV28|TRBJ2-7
TGTGCCAGCAGTTTCGCCAGGGGGAGCTCCTACGAGCAGTACTTC
CASSFARGSSYEQYF
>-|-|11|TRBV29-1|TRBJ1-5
TGCAATCCATGGGCGGATCAGCCCCAGCATTTT
CNPWADQPQHF
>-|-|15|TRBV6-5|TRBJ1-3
TGTGCCAGCAGTTACTCAGGACGTTTTGGAAACACCATATATTTT
CASSYSGRFGNTIYF
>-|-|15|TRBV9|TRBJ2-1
TGTGCCAGCAGCGTAGAGGGGACCACCTACAATGAGCAGTTCTTC
CASSVEGTTYNEQFF
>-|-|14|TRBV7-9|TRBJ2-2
TGTGCCAGCAGCCCTGTAGGGGGAGTCGGGGAGCTGTTTTTT
CASSPVGGVGELFF
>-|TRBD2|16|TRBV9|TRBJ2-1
TGTGCCAGCAGCGTCTCAGGACTAGCGGACTACAATGAGCAGTTCTTC
CASSVSGLADYNEQFF
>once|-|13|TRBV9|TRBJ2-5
TGTGCCAGCAGTGGACAGAGAGAAGAGACCCAGTACTTC
CASSGQREETQYF
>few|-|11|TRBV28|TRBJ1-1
TGTGCCAGCAGTTTAGGGCCCTCAGCTTTCTTT
CASSLGPSAFF
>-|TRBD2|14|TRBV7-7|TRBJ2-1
TGTGCCAGCAGCTGGGGGTTGGGAGGGAATGAGCAGTTCTTC
CASSWGLGGNEQFF
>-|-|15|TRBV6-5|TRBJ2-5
TGTGCCAGCAGTTCGGAAACGTTGAGAGGAGAGACCCAGTACTTC
CASSSETLRGETQYF
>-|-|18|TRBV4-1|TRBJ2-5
TGCGCCAGCAGCCAAGAACAGGGATACCGCCCTATTCAAGAGACCCAGTACTTC
CASSQEQGYRPIQETQYF
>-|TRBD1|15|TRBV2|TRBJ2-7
TGTGCCAGCAGTAAAGGGGACAGGTTCCCCTACGAGCAGTACTTC
CASSKGDRFPYEQYF
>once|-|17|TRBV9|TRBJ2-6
TGTGCCAGCAGCGTGCGCAGCGCGACTACTGGGGCCAACGTCCTGACTTTC
CASSVRSATTGANVLTF
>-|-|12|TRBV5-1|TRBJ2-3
TGCGCCAGCAGCCTCAACACAGATACGCAGTATTTT
CASSLNTDTQYF
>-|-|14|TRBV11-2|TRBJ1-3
TGTGCCAGCAGCTTAGGGGGCTCTGGAAACACCATATATTTT
CASSLGGSGNTIYF
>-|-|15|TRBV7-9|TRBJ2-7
TGTGCCAGCAGCTTAGTGGACCTAGGAAGATACGAGCAGTACTTC
CASSLVDLGRYEQYF
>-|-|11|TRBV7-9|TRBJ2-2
TGTGCCAGCTCCTCAGGTGGGGAGCTGTTTTTT
CASSSGGELFF
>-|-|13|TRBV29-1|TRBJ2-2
TGCAGCGTCGCAGCCCCCGGGAACGGGGAGCTGTTTTTT
CSVAAPGNGELFF
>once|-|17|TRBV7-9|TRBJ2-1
TGTGCCAGCAGCCCAGCGGGTAGCGGAGGGTACTACAATGAGCAGTTCTTC
CASSPAGSGGYYNEQFF
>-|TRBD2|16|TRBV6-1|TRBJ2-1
TGTGCCAGCAGTGAAGGACTAGCGGGACGCTACAATGAGCAGTTCTTC
CASSEGLAGRYNEQFF
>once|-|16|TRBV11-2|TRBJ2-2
TGTGCCAGCAGCTTACTAGCGCTTGGTAACACCGGGGAGCTGTTTTTT
CASSLLALGNTGELFF
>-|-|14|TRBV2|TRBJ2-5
TGTGCCAGCAATACACCAGCACCTCAAGAGACCCAGTACTTC
CASNTPAPQETQYF
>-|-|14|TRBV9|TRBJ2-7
TGTGCCAGCAGCGTAGCTATCGGGATGTACGAGCAGTACTTC
CASSVAIGMYEQYF
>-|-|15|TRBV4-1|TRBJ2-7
TGCGCCAGCAGCTCTACCCTGAGTCTGCGGGACGAGCAGTACTTC
CASSSTLSLRDEQYF
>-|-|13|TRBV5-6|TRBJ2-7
TGTGCCAGCACCTTGGGGCAGGGTGGCGAGCAGTACTTC
CASTLGQGGEQYF
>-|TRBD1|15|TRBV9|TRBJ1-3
TGTGCCAGCAGCACCCGGACAGGGACTGGAAACACCATATATTTT
CASSTRTGTGNTIYF
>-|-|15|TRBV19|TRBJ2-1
TGTGCCAGTAGTCCGTATCTTAACCGCTTGGATGAGCAGTTCTTC
CASSPYLNRLDEQFF